This TCR beta chain was sequenced for a study of cytomegalovirus exposure and HLA in healthy donors. Notes on the study in general: According to an earlier analysis, most TCR beta V segments yielded productive rearrangements about 87% or about 30% of the time. The classifier reportedly diagnosed cytomegalovirus status with high sensitivity and specificity.

Use of 60 Vbeta and 13 Jbeta primers characterized the PCR. Repertoires were generated with immunoSEQ multiplex PCR, while TCRdb's copy carries only in-frame clones and drops some. The sample lists roughly 110,000 clones; 82% were seen once. CDR3 length: 15 amino acids. CDR1 and CDR2 from the germline V gene are LNHDA and SQIVND (reference sequence). V lost 3 bases and J lost 5, with 14 bases in between. A note on this clone: Its antigen is unknown.

The V gene is TRBV19, the J gene TRBJ1-5; D is unresolved. This TCR derives from a man aged 25 to 45 in good health and CMV-seropositive. The specimen was PBMCs. CDR3 amino acids: CASSIEENWDQPQHF. The CDR3, as DNA: TGTGCCAGTAGTATCGAGGAAAACTGGGATCAGCCCCAGCATTTT.